This TCR beta chain comes out of a study of blood T cell repertoires in COVID-19. Study-wide context: Collection of acute and convalescent COVID-19 samples took place in the United States, Italy and Spain. From T cells, B-cell-depleted T cells, or PBMCs came the material, which was cDNA or gDNA.

Profiling relied on immunoSEQ multiplex PCR, and the TCRdb table lists in-frame clones only, not all of them. Among roughly 500,000 clones listed, less than 90% were seen once. Assignment of participants to cohorts was predicated upon participant-reported clinical history. Symptom resolution, clearance, or two negative PCRs marked the recovered donors of Cohort 3. This TCR derives from a woman aged 60 to 75 who had recovered from COVID-19. The specimen sequenced was PBMCs or T cells enriched from blood (not recorded which).

CDR3 sequence: CASSQQGAMNTGELFF. The CDR3, as DNA: TGCGCCAGCAGCCAACAGGGGGCGATGAACACCGGGGAGCTGTTTTTT. The chain links TRBV4-1 to TRBJ2-2; TRBD1 matches at 8 bases. Per germline, CDR1 MGHRA and CDR2 YSYEKL. There are 16 residues in the CDR3. J gave up 1 base and V 2 bases, and 3 bases lay outside the gene matches.